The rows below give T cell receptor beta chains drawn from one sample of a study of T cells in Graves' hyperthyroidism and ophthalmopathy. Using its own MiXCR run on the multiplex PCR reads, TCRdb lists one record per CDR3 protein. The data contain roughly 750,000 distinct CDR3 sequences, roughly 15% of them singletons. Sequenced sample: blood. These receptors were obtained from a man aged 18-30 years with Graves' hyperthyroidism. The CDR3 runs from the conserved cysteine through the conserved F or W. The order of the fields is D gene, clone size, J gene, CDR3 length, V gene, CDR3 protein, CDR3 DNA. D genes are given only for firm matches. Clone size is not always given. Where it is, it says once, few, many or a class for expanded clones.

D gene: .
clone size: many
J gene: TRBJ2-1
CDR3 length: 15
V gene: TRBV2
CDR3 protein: CASSRTTTIYNEQFF
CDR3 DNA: TGTGCCAGCAGCCGTACCACAACCATCTACAATGAGCAGTTCTTC

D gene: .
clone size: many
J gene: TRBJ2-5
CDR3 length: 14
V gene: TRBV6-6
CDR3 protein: CASSYGANLETQYF
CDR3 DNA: TGTGCCAGCAGTTACGGCGCAAACCTAGAGACCCAGTACTTC

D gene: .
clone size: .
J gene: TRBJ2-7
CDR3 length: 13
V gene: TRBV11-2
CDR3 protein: CASIETQSDEQYF
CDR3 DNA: TGTGCCAGCATCGAGACCCAGTCGGACGAGCAGTACTTC

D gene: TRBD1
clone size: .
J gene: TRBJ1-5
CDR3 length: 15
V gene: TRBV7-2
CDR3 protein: CASSVQGAGNQPQHF
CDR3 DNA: TGTGCCAGCAGCGTTCAGGGGGCGGGCAATCAGCCCCAGCATTTT

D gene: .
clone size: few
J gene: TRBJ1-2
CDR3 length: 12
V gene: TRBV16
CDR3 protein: CASSQSIHGYTF
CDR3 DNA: TGTGCCAGCAGCCAATCCATCCATGGCTACACCTTC

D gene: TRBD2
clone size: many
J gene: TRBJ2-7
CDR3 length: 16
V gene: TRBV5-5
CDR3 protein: CASSSGLAGVAYEQYF
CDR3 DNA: TGTGCCAGCAGCTCGGGACTAGCGGGAGTGGCGTACGAGCAGTACTTC

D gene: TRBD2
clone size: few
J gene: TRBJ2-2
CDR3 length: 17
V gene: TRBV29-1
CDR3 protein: CSVEASTSGSNTGELFF
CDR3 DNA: TGCAGCGTTGAAGCCTCGACTAGCGGGAGTAACACCGGGGAGCTGTTTTTT

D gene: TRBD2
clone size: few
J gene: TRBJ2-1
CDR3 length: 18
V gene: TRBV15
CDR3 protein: CATSRAPPTTSGSNEQFF
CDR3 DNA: TGTGCCACCAGCAGAGCCCCCCCCACTACTAGCGGGAGCAATGAGCAGTTCTTC

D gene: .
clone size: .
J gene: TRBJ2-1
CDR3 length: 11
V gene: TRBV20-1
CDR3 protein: CSASLAYEQFF
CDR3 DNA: TGCAGTGCTAGTCTTGCTTATGAGCAGTTCTTC

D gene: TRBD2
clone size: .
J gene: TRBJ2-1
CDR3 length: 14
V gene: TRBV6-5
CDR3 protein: CASSYTPGLGAGFF
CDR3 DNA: TGTGCCAGCAGTTACACTCCGGGACTAGGCGCGGGGTTCTTC

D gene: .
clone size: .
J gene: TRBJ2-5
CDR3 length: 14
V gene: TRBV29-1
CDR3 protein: CSVAGTAPQETQYF
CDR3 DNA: TGCAGCGTCGCCGGGACTGCACCCCAAGAGACCCAGTACTTC

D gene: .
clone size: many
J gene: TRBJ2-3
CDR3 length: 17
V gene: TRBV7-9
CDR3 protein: CASSPPYVRPLSDTQYF
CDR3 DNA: TGTGCCAGCAGCCCCCCCTACGTGCGGCCTCTTAGCGATACGCAGTATTTT

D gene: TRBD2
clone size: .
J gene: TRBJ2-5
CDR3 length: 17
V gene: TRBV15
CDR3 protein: CATSRTSGRVIEKTQYF
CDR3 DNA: TGTGCCACCAGCAGGACTAGCGGGAGGGTCATTGAAAAGACCCAGTACTTC

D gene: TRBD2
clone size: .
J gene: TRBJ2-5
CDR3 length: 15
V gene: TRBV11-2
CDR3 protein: CASSSSGSFRETQYF
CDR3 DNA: TGTGCCAGCAGCTCTAGCGGGTCATTCCGGGAGACCCAGTACTTC

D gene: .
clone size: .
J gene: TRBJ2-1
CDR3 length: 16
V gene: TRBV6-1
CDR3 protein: CASSEQGWSSHNEQFF
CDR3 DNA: TGTGCCAGCAGTGAACAGGGATGGAGCTCCCACAATGAGCAGTTCTTC

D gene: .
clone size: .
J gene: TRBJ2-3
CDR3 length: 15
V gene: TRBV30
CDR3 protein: CAWSWGEPPTDTQYF
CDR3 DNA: TGTGCCTGGAGTTGGGGGGAACCCCCCACAGATACGCAGTATTTT

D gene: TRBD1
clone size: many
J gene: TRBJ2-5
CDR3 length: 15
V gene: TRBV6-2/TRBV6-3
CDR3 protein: CATSRTGALQETQYF
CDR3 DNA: TGTGCCACCTCCCGGACAGGGGCCCTCCAAGAGACCCAGTACTTC

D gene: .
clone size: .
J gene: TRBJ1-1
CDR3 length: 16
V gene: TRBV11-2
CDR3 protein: CASSSRQEAKNTEAFF
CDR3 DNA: TGTGCCAGCAGTTCCAGGCAGGAGGCGAAGAACACTGAAGCTTTCTTT

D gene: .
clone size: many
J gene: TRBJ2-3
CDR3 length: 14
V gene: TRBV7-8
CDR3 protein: CASSLILPGDTQYF
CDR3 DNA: TGTGCCAGCAGCTTAATTTTACCGGGAGATACGCAGTATTTT

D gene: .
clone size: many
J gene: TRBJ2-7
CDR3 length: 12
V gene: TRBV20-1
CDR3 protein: CSARGAGDEQYF
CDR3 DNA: TGCAGTGCCCGGGGCGCCGGGGACGAGCAGTACTTC

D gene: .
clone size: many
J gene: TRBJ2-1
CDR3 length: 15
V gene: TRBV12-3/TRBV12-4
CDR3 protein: CASRLGRRTYNEQFF
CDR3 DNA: TGTGCCAGCAGATTAGGACGGAGAACCTACAATGAGCAGTTCTTC

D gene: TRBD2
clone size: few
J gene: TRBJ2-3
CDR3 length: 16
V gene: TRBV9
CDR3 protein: CASSPYSGRGTDTQYF
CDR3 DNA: TGTGCCAGCAGCCCCTATAGCGGGAGAGGGACAGATACGCAGTATTTT

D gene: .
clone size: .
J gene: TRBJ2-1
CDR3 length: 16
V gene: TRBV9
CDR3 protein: CASSVAQGEPHNEQFF
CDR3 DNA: TGTGCCAGCAGCGTAGCTCAGGGCGAACCCCACAATGAGCAGTTCTTC

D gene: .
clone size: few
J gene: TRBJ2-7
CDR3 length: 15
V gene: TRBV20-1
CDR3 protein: CSARDTGTFSYEQYF
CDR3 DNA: TGCAGTGCTAGAGATACCGGGACATTCTCCTACGAGCAGTACTTC

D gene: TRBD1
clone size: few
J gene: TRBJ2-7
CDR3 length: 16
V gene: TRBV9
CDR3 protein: CASSVDGQGAPYEQYF
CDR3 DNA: TGTGCCAGCAGCGTAGATGGACAGGGGGCACCCTACGAGCAGTACTTC

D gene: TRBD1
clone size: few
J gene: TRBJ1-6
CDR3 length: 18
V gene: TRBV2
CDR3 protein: CASGWPLGQGANNSPLHF
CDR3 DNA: TGTGCCAGCGGGTGGCCCCTCGGACAGGGGGCGAACAATTCACCCCTCCACTTT

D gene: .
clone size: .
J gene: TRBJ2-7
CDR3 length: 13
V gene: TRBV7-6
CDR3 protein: CASSLIYSYEQYF
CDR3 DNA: TGTGCCAGCAGCTTAATCTACTCCTACGAGCAGTACTTC

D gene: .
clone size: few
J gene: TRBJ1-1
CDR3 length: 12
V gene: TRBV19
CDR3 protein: CASSMGLTEAFF
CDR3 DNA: TGTGCCAGTAGTATGGGACTGACTGAAGCTTTCTTT

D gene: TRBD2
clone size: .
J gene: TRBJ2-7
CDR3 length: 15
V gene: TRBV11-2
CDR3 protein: CASNAREGKSYEQYF
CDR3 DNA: TGTGCCAGCAACGCAAGGGAGGGGAAGTCATACGAGCAGTACTTC

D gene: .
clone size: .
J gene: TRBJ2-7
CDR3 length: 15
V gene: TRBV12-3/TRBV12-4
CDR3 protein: CASSLEGNLHYEQYF
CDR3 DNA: TGTGCCAGCAGTTTAGAGGGAAACCTGCACTACGAGCAGTACTTC

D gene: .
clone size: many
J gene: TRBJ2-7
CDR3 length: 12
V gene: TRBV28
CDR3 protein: CASAAGRSEQYF
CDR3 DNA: TGTGCCTCTGCCGCAGGGCGCAGCGAGCAGTACTTC

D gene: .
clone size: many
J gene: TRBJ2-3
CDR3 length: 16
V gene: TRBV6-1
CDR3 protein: CASKQSSVPTRDTQYF
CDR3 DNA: TGTGCCAGCAAACAATCAAGCGTCCCCACAAGAGATACGCAGTATTTT

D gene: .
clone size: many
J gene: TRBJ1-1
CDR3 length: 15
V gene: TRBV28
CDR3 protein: CASTPGAAMNTEAFF
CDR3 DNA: TGTGCCAGCACTCCCGGAGCAGCGATGAACACTGAAGCTTTCTTT

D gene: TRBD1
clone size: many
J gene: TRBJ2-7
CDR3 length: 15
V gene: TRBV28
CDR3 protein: CASSRDRVTLGEQYF
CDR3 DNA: TGTGCCAGCAGTCGTGACAGGGTAACGCTAGGCGAGCAGTACTTC